A single sample gave rise to the 3 T cell receptor beta chains below, sequenced in a study of CXCR3-negative and CXCR3-positive naive CD8 T cells. 5' RACE that incorporated UMI labels was used to prepare the TRB cDNA libraries. TCRdb reprocessed the 5' RACE reads and keeps a single row for each CDR3 protein, giving no DNA. This sample lists 70,000 to 95,000 distinct CDR3 sequences; its ten largest clones have 1.5% to 2%. The specimen was naive CXCR3- CD8+ T cells from blood. Subset meaning: CD45RO-CCR7+CD27+CD95- naive CD8+ T cells lacking CXCR3 (TNR3-). These receptors were taken from a human donor in good health. Some clones in this sample may be carry-over from other donors' samples.

V gene TRBV12-3 or TRBV12-4 combines with J gene TRBJ2-4; there is no DNA to check the TCRdb D call of TRBD2. This CDR3 has 15 residues. The CDR3 reads CASSLEGNTKNIQYF.

This chain uses TRBV29-1 with TRBJ2-3; the TCRdb D gene call, TRBD1, has no DNA to confirm it. The CDR3 contains 14 residues. Germline CDR1 and CDR2: SQVTM and ANQGSEA. CDR3 sequence: CSVVWWTGTDTQYF.

The chain recombines TRBV12-3 or TRBV12-4 with TRBJ2-3; with no DNA, the TCRdb D assignment of TRBD2 cannot be verified. CDR3 length equals 15 residues. CDR3 sequence reads: CASSPLAGSTDTQYF.